Presented here are 10 T cell receptor beta chains from one specimen sequenced in a study of shared clonotypes between healthy human individuals. Sequencing was performed with immunoSEQ multiplex PCR; in TCRdb, only in-frame clones are kept and a portion is missing. Of some 360,000 clones detected, around 79% appear once; the ten largest clones hold 10%. Source material: memory CD4+ T cells sorted from blood. Subset given: CD45RA-negative fraction. These TCRs come from a man aged 30 to 39 in good health.

This clone has at least ten counts. The chain carries TRBV28 and TRBJ1-2; tentatively, D is TRBD1 (5 bases). This CDR3 has 14 amino acids. Trimming removed 3 bases at V and 4 bases at J, with 12 bases between. Per the germline V gene, CDR1 is MDHEN and CDR2 is SYDVKM. The CDR3 sequence is CASSLGGGRYGYTF. The DNA of the CDR3 is TGTGCCAGCAGTTTGGGTGGGGGTCGCTATGGCTACACCTTC.

This chain links TRBV2 with TRBJ2-1; 15 bases map to TRBD2. This CDR3 contains 15 residues. CDR1 is SNHLY, CDR2 FYNNEI, per germline. V was clipped by 6 bases and J by 10 bases; unmatched bases: 7. CDR3 in DNA: TGTGCCAGCAGCGAAAGGACTAGCGGGAGGGAGGAGCAGTTCTTC. It encodes CASSERTSGREEQFF.

Worth noting for this clone: This specimen includes other DNA sequences encoding the same CDR3. This chain joins TRBV5-4 and TRBJ2-7, with TRBD2 matching over 9 bases. V trimming: 0 bases; J trimming: 3 bases; junction bases outside the gene matches: 4. CDR3 length: 15 amino acids. CDR1 is SGHNT, CDR2 YYREEE, per germline (reference sequence). For the CDR3, the DNA is TGTGCCAGCAGCTTGGCGGCTAGCGGGAACTACGAGCAGTACTTC. This sequence encodes CASSLAASGNYEQYF.

The V call is TRBV7-8, the J call TRBJ1-5; TRBD1 agrees at 10 bases. This CDR3 has 14 amino acids. CDR1 is SGHVS, CDR2 FQNEAQ, per germline. J was trimmed by 8 bases and V by 5 bases; bases with no gene match: 6. CDR3 sequence reads: CASSLRTGGEPQHF. The DNA for the CDR3 is TGTGCCAGCAGCCTTCGGACAGGGGGAGAGCCCCAGCATTTT.

This clone was observed a handful of times. The gene calls are TRBV6-5 and TRBJ1-6; no clear D. CDR1 and CDR2 (germline): MNHEY, SVGAGI. This CDR3 comprises 14 residues. V lost 6 bases and J 7 bases, leaving 13 bases between the germline ends. The DNA for the CDR3 is TGTGCCAGCAGCCCTATTACGGGGAATTCACCCCTCCACTTT. Protein: CASSPITGNSPLHF.

V usage is TRBV11-1 and J usage is TRBJ2-3; possibly TRBD2 for D (5 bases). Germline CDR1 reads SGHAT; CDR2 reads FQDESV (reference sequence). The ends were cut back, 5 bases at V and 1 base at J, with 13 bases in the middle. The CDR3 is 15 residues long. The CDR3 sequence: CASSPDSTGTDTQYF. In DNA form, the CDR3 reads TGTGCCAGCAGCCCGGACTCCACAGGCACAGATACGCAGTATTTT.

The chain is built from TRBV19 and TRBJ2-6; D is uncertain. The CDR3 is 18 residues long. Trimming cost V 4 bases and J 5 bases, with 21 bases left between them. CDR1 is LNHDA, CDR2 SQIVND, per germline (reference sequence). The CDR3 loop reads CASSTNPKSQSRANVLTF. The DNA of the CDR3 is TGTGCCAGTAGTACCAACCCGAAATCACAAAGTCGGGCCAACGTCCTGACTTTC.

This chain uses TRBV6-5 with TRBJ2-1, with 11 bases aligning to TRBD2. Germline CDR1 and CDR2: MNHEY and SVGAGI. Trimming at V came to 3 bases and at J to 9 bases, leaving 10 bases not matched to a gene. This CDR3 contains 16 residues. CDR3 region: CASSYGGLAGGGEQFF. In nucleotides, the CDR3 is TGTGCCAGCAGTTATGGTGGGCTAGCGGGAGGAGGTGAGCAGTTCTTC.

J is TRBJ1-1 and V is TRBV7-9; TRBD1 might be the D (6 bases). The length of the CDR3 is 15 residues. Per the germline V gene, CDR1 is SEHNR and CDR2 is FQNEAQ (reference sequence). V lost 1 base to trimming and J lost 1 base, with 10 bases between them. Written as DNA, the CDR3 is TGTGCCAGCAGCTTAGGGGGGACAAAGAACACTGAAGCTTTCTTT. Encoded protein: CASSLGGTKNTEAFF. The entire variable domain, with the rest obtained from reference TRBV7-9 and TRBJ1-1, is as follows: DTGVSQNPRHKITKRGQNVTFRCDPISEHNRLYWYRQTLGQGPEFLTYFQNEAQLEKSRLLSDRFSAERPKGSFSTLEIQRTEQGDSAMYLCASSLGGTKNTEAFFGQGTRLTVV.

This chain links TRBV2 with TRBJ2-5; TRBD1 matches at 9 bases. Germline lookup yields CDR1 SNHLY and CDR2 FYNNEI. The CDR3 sequence is 15 residues long. V shed 6 bases, J shed 2 bases, and the junction held 7 bases outside the gene matches. CDR3 sequence reads: CASSRDRARQETQYF. CDR3 DNA: TGTGCCAGCAGCAGGGACAGGGCTCGGCAAGAGACCCAGTACTTC.